Below, 17 T cell receptor beta chains from the same sample are listed, as sequenced in a study of blood T cells in healthy people across ages. The authors ran a second PCR of 7 to 11 cycles using a sample-barcoded 5' primer and a J-beta primer mix. One entry per CDR3 protein, called by TCRdb with MiXCR from the 5' RACE reads. The sample comprises about 800,000 distinct CDR3 sequences, more than 20% of which are singletons, and under 4.5% rests with the top ten. The same sample was also studied in work on T cells of mothers and their children.

Sequencing was done on a sample of blood. These receptors all stem from a boy aged 5-17 years in good health.

The V call is TRBV7-3, the J call TRBJ2-1; TRBD2 matches 12 bases. With 5 bases clipped from V and 9 bases from J, the junction kept 8 bases outside the gene matches. This CDR3 comprises 15 residues. The germline gives CDR1 SGHTA, CDR2 FQGTGA. The CDR3 DNA reads as TGTGCCAGCAGCCCAAAGACTAGCGGGAGCGGTGAGCAGTTCTTC. Its protein product is CASSPKTSGSGEQFF.

V and J are TRBV21-1 and TRBJ2-5; the table's D call, TRBD1, was not checked against the DNA. TRBV21-1 is a recognized pseudogene. CDR3 length: 11 amino acids. This chain's CDR3 is CASLPGETQYF. The CDR3 nucleotides are TGTGCCAGCCTACCCGGGGAGACCCAGTACTTC.

This clonotype was detected ten times or more. The chain employs TRBV7-9 and TRBJ1-1, with D unclear. This CDR3 region has 14 residues. Trimming shortened V by 5 bases and J by 2 bases, and 12 bases separated the two germline ends. Germline CDR1 SEHNR, CDR2 FQNEAQ (reference sequence). CDR3 region: CASSLRQGNTEAFF. Here the CDR3 DNA reads TGTGCCAGCAGCCTAAGACAAGGTAACACTGAAGCTTTCTTT.

Turning to this clonotype: Sequence at one end of the junction differs from germline and may be a read error. The chain couples TRBV7-8 to TRBJ2-7; D is undetermined. The CDR3 covers 11 residues. CDR1 is SGHVS and CDR2 is FQNEAQ in the germline V gene. CDR3 loop: CTSSSEYEQYF. The CDR3 DNA follows: TGTACCAGCAGCTCTGAGTACGAGCAGTACTTC.

For the CDR3, the DNA is TGCGCCAGCAGCCAAGATCTCTGGGCCCGACAGGGCTACTTTAACACTGAAGCTTTCTTT. Encoded protein: CASSQDLWARQGYFNTEAFF. V gene TRBV4-1 combines with J gene TRBJ1-1, with 7 bases fitting TRBD1. Germline V gene sequence: CDR1 MGHRA, CDR2 YSYEKL. The trim removed 0 bases at V and 2 bases at J, leaving 18 bases unmatched. The CDR3 is 20 residues long.

This clonotype showed up just a few times. V gene TRBV5-1 combines with J gene TRBJ2-3; perhaps TRBD1 as D (7 bases). V lost 4 bases, J lost 2 bases, and 11 bases lay in between. The V gene's germline CDR1 is SGHRS and CDR2 YFSETQ. The CDR3 is 14 residues long. The CDR3 sequence is CASSAGQFTDTQYF. The CDR3 DNA reads TGCGCCAGCAGCGCGGGACAGTTCACAGATACGCAGTATTTT.

This chain connects TRBV7-9 to TRBJ1-2, with unresolved D. Germline CDR1 and CDR2: SEHNR and FQNEAQ (reference sequence). This CDR3 has 16 amino acids. V dropped 5 bases and J dropped 0 bases, with 16 bases sitting between them. Written as DNA, the CDR3 is TGTGCCAGCAGCCACCCCCTAAGAAATTCTAACTATGGCTACACCTTC. Encoded protein: CASSHPLRNSNYGYTF.

This clonotype occurred a few times. The J gene is TRBJ1-5, the V gene TRBV5-1; D ambiguous. Germline assignment: CDR1 SGHRS and CDR2 YFSETQ. Deletions cut 2 bases from V and 5 bases from J, with 8 bases between. The CDR3 is 13 residues long. The chain's CDR3 is CASSFRPDQPQHF. DNA of the CDR3: TGCGCCAGCAGCTTCCGTCCTGATCAGCCCCAGCATTTT.

To note about this clonotype: One end of the junction varies from germline; a read error may be responsible. The genes are TRBV7-2 and TRBJ2-5; 11 nucleotides agree with TRBD1. The CDR3 contains 17 residues. Germline CDR1 is SGHTA and CDR2 is FQGNSA. CDR3 DNA sequence: TGTGCCAACAGCTTAGGGGGCGGGACAGGGGGAGGAGAGACCCAGTACTTC. Encoded protein: CANSLGGGTGGGETQYF.

V usage is TRBV29-1 and J usage is TRBJ2-7; TRBD1 agrees at 10 bases. The V and J ends lost 7 bases and 2 bases, in that order; junction bases with no gene match: 8. The CDR3 contains 14 residues. Per germline, CDR1 SQVTM and CDR2 ANQGSEA. The CDR3 spells CSATTGGFTYEQYF. The CDR3 DNA sequence: TGCAGCGCTACGACAGGGGGCTTTACCTACGAGCAGTACTTC.

This clonotype was seen a handful of times. The chain joins TRBV4-2 to TRBJ2-1; possible D gene TRBD2, 6 bases. Trimming pared 1 base from V and 0 bases from J, leaving 16 bases between. Germline V lookup: CDR1 LGHNA, CDR2 YNFKEQ. This CDR3 is 18 amino acids long. The CDR3 DNA reads as TGTGCCAGCAGCCAAGGTGGGTCGGGAGTCAGCTCCTACAATGAGCAGTTCTTC. This sequence encodes CASSQGGSGVSSYNEQFF.

This chain connects TRBV12-3 or TRBV12-4 to TRBJ1-4, with 10 bases matching TRBD1. Germline trimming cut 3 bases from V and 7 bases from J; bases unmatched to any gene: 5. This CDR3 spans 15 amino acids. The CDR3 bases are TGTGCCAGCAGTTTGGGGGACAGGGGCGGTGAAAAACTGTTTTTT. Its protein is CASSLGDRGGEKLFF.

The gene calls are TRBV27 and TRBJ2-7, with a weak D call TRBD1 (6 bases). The length of the CDR3 is 13 residues. V was cut by 6 bases and J by 3 bases, with 12 bases left in between. The germline gives CDR1 MNHEY, CDR2 SMNVEV (reference sequence). DNA for the CDR3: TGTGCCAGCAGCTCACAGGGATACTACGAGCAGTACTTC. Translation: CASSSQGYYEQYF.

The sample holds a few counts of this clonotype. The gene calls are TRBV3-1 and TRBJ2-2; 7 nucleotides align to TRBD2. CDR1 LGHDT and CDR2 YNNKEL come from the germline V gene (reference sequence). V lost 7 bases, J lost 4 bases, and 6 bases stayed unmatched. This CDR3 is 14 amino acids long. The CDR3 DNA reads TGTGCCAGCACGGGTGCGGGAGTCACCGGGGAGCTGTTTTTT. Its translation: CASTGAGVTGELFF.

The chain links TRBV7-2 to TRBJ2-5; no reliable D call. CDR3 length: 14 residues. CDR1 SGHTA and CDR2 FQGNSA come from the germline V gene. V shed 2 bases and J shed 1 base, with 8 bases lying between them. The CDR3 DNA reads TGTGCCAGCAGCTTAATCCGAGCCCAAGAGACCCAGTACTTC. The encoded protein is CASSLIRAQETQYF.

This clonotype was detected only a few times. The chain joins TRBV28 to TRBJ2-6, with D possibly being TRBD2 (6 bases). The CDR3 spans 16 residues. Trimming cost V 3 bases and J 2 bases, with 11 bases left between them. In germline, CDR1 is MDHEN, CDR2 SYDVKM. The CDR3 region is CASSFAGSPGANVLTF. Here the CDR3 DNA reads TGTGCCAGCAGTTTTGCGGGGAGCCCTGGGGCCAACGTCCTGACTTTC. The full variable domain, completed using reference TRBV28 and TRBJ2-6, is DVKVTQSSRYLVKRTGEKVFLECVQDMDHENMFWYRQDPGLGLRLIYFSYDVKMKEKGDIPEGYSVSREKKERFSLILESASTNQTSMYLCASSFAGSPGANVLTFGAGSRLTVL.

This clonotype has just a few counts. The junction and the germline gene differ at one end; a read error may be behind it. The CDR3 spells CASSLEGALAKDIQYF. The DNA of the CDR3 is TGTGCCAGCAGCTTAGAGGGGGCGCTCGCCAAAGACATTCAGTACTTC. The rearrangement joins TRBV7-2 to TRBJ2-4, with 7 bases fitting TRBD1. This CDR3 comprises 16 residues. Germline CDR1 and CDR2: SGHTA and FQGNSA.